These 7 T cell receptor beta chains were sequenced from one sample in a study of cytomegalovirus exposure and HLA in healthy donors. Primers included in the PCR were 60 Vbeta and 13 Jbeta primers. TCRdb's table, derived via immunoSEQ multiplex PCR, lists solely in-frame clones and lacks some. The sample has some 120,000 clones. Sequenced material: PBMCs. The receptors were sampled from a man younger than 40 in good health and CMV-seronegative.

The V call is TRBV9, the J call TRBJ1-4, with D uncertain. The germline V gene encodes CDR1 SGDLS and CDR2 YYNGEE. This CDR3 is 14 amino acids long. V was pared by 3 bases and J by 7 bases, with 13 bases between. CDR3 nucleotides: TGTGCCAGCAGCGCTTACTCTGGTGGTGAAAAACTGTTTTTT. It specifies CASSAYSGGEKLFF.

The chain combines TRBV15 with TRBJ1-5; D unclear. Germline V CDR1 and CDR2: LNHNV, YYDKDF (reference sequence). The V gene lost 4 bases and the J gene lost 6 bases, with 10 bases spanning the gap. The length of the CDR3 is 13 residues. The DNA for the CDR3 is TGTGCCACCAGCATCGGTAAAAGTCAGCCCCAGCATTTT. Translated, it gives CATSIGKSQPQHF.

The chain couples TRBV9 to TRBJ2-7, with 10 positions matching TRBD2. Trimming cost V 4 bases and J 3 bases; bases outside gene matches: 7. CDR1 is SGDLS, CDR2 YYNGEE, per germline. This CDR3 has 15 residues. CDR3 sequence (DNA): TGTGCCAGCAGCCCGACGGGACTAGCGAGCTACGAGCAGTACTTC. Translating it yields CASSPTGLASYEQYF.

This chain connects TRBV5-1 to TRBJ2-5; 9 positions match TRBD1. The junction had 2 bases not matched to a gene; V was cut back by 0 bases and J by 5 bases. This CDR3 region has 14 residues. The germline V gene encodes CDR1 SGHRS and CDR2 YFSETQ. The CDR3 is CASSLGTGAETQYF. CDR3 bases: TGCGCCAGCAGCTTGGGGACAGGGGCGGAGACCCAGTACTTC.

This sequence joins TRBV7-9 and TRBJ1-5; no clear D. CDR3 length: 15 amino acids. CDR1 SEHNR and CDR2 FQNEAQ come from the germline V gene (reference sequence). The germline V and J ends were trimmed by 1 base and 5 bases, with 12 bases remaining between them. The CDR3 nucleotides read TGTGCCAGCAGCTTAGAGTACTCAGCGGATCAGCCCCAGCATTTT. Protein product: CASSLEYSADQPQHF.

In DNA form, the CDR3 reads TGTGCCAGCAGCTTGAGGGAGGGAAACACCATATATTTT. The encoded protein is CASSLREGNTIYF. The J gene is TRBJ1-3, the V gene TRBV5-4; D gene ambiguous. The V end lost 1 base, the J end lost 4 bases, and 6 bases lay between the germline ends. The V gene's germline CDR1 is SGHNT and CDR2 YYREEE (reference sequence). The CDR3 has 13 amino acids.

On this clone itself: The sample contains more than one DNA sequence encoding this CDR3. The chain employs TRBV5-5 and TRBJ1-6; 7 bases are a match to TRBD1. Germline V gene sequence: CDR1 SGHKS, CDR2 YYEKEE (reference sequence). This CDR3 has 14 amino acids. Trimming took 2 bases from V and 10 from J; bases not matched to a gene: 6. This chain's CDR3 is CASSLQGLDSPLHF. The CDR3 bases are TGTGCCAGCAGCTTACAGGGGCTCGACTCACCCCTCCACTTT.